This T cell receptor beta chain was documented in a study of tumor-infiltrating lymphocytes in localized non-small cell lung cancer. TCRdb's copy holds only in-frame clones and misses some; the assay was immunoSEQ multiplex PCR. The repertoire has thousands of clones, roughly 78% of them found once; the top ten carry 7.5% to 9.5%. The CDR3 sequence is 14 residues long. CDR1 and CDR2 from the germline V gene are LGHNA and YNFKEQ. The junction had 5 bases not matched to a gene; V was cut back by 5 bases and J by 2 bases. This clonotype was sampled from a human donor with non-small cell lung cancer. Material for sequencing was uninvolved lung tissue not adjacent to the tumor. This chain joins TRBV4-2 and TRBJ1-2; 7 bases agree with TRBD1. The CDR3 coding sequence is TGTGCCAGCAGCTCCCCGACAGGGAACTATGGCTACACCTTC. This translates into CASSSPTGNYGYTF.